The 20 T cell receptor beta chains reported below all come from one sample, sequenced in a study of CD8 T cells in ankylosing spondylitis. The study, taken as a whole, reports: Among TCR beta sequences, a motif of under ten highly homologous variants appeared characteristic of ankylosing spondylitis blood.

Their antigens remain unidentified. A single record per CDR3 protein comes from TCRdb applying MiXCR to the 5' RACE reads. The sample carries about 800,000 distinct CDR3 sequences, about 12% recorded once. The specimen sequenced was blood, either unsorted or a sorted T cell fraction (not recorded which). These receptors were obtained from a male donor with ankylosing spondylitis.

Remarks on this clonotype: A much larger clone differs by one base, so this may be a read error. J is TRBJ2-3 and V is TRBV29-1; a possible D gene is TRBD2 (6 bases). Per germline, CDR1 SQVTM and CDR2 ANQGSEA. CDR3 size: 13 residues. DNA for the CDR3: TGCAACGAAGCCGGGACTAGCACAGATACGCAGTATTTT. Amino acid sequence: CNEAGTSTDTQYF.

This clonotype was seen a few times. The V and J genes are TRBV7-6 and TRBJ1-4; 10 bases match TRBD1. V lost 2 bases and J lost 15; bases outside the gene matches: 3. In germline, CDR1 is SGHVS, CDR2 FNYEAQ. The CDR3 consists of 12 residues. For the CDR3, the DNA is TGTGCCAGCAGCTTATATGGGACAGGGGTGTTTTTT. Translated, it gives CASSLYGTGVFF.

This clonotype has only a few counts. The chain joins TRBV5-6 to TRBJ2-1, with D perhaps matching TRBD2 (5 bases). Germline assignment: CDR1 SGHDT and CDR2 YYEEEE. This CDR3 contains 15 residues. V was cut by 1 base and J by 2 bases, with 10 bases left in between. CDR3 DNA sequence: TGTGCCAGCAGCTTGAGGTGGGAGCCCTACAATGAGCAGTTCTTC. It codes for CASSLRWEPYNEQFF.

This clonotype was seen repeatedly, ten times or more. The J gene is TRBJ2-3, the V gene TRBV20-1; weak D call: TRBD1 (5 bases). Germline-derived CDR1 and CDR2 are DFQATT and SNEGSKA (reference sequence). This CDR3 is 11 amino acids long. V lost 5 bases and J 3 bases, leaving 6 bases between the germline ends. The CDR3, as DNA: TGCAGTGCTCAGGGAACAGATACGCAGTATTTT. It is translated as CSAQGTDTQYF.

This sequence joins TRBV7-9 and TRBJ1-2; 10 nucleotides line up with TRBD1. Trimming took 3 bases from V and 8 from J; bases not matched to a gene: 9. Germline V lookup: CDR1 SEHNR, CDR2 FQNEAQ (reference sequence). The CDR3 is 15 amino acids. The CDR3 bases are TGTGCCAGCAGCTTCCGGGACAGGGGCGCGGGGGGCTACACCTTC. It specifies CASSFRDRGAGGYTF. Looking up the rest from reference TRBV7-9 and TRBJ1-2 gives the full variable domain: DTGVSQNPRHKITKRGQNVTFRCDPISEHNRLYWYRQTLGQGPEFLTYFQNEAQLEKSRLLSDRFSAERPKGSFSTLEIQRTEQGDSAMYLCASSFRDRGAGGYTFGSGTRLTVV.

This clonotype was recorded at least ten times. The chain uses TRBV5-1 and TRBJ1-2; D is possibly TRBD1 (5 bases). The CDR3 runs to 14 residues. V was shortened by 5 bases and J by 6 bases, with 17 bases between the two germline ends. Germline CDR1 reads SGHRS; CDR2 reads YFSETQ. CDR3 nucleotides: TGCGCCAGCAGTTTCGGGTCAGGGACGCATGGCTACACCTTC. Its protein is CASSFGSGTHGYTF.

This clonotype was counted many times. The V gene is TRBV5-5, the J gene TRBJ1-5; perhaps TRBD1 as D (6 bases). V was clipped by 2 bases and J by 3 bases, with 12 bases between them. Per the germline V gene, CDR1 is SGHKS and CDR2 is YYEKEE (reference sequence). The CDR3 consists of 15 residues. The CDR3 loop reads CASSFRGDPNQPQHF. The CDR3, as DNA: TGTGCCAGCAGCTTTAGGGGGGATCCCAATCAGCCCCAGCATTTT. The full variable domain, with the rest looked up from reference TRBV5-5 and TRBJ1-5, is DAGVTQSPTHLIKTRGQQVTLRCSPISGHKSVSWYQQVLGQGPQFIFQYYEKEERGRGNFPDRFSARQFPNYSSELNVNALLLGDSALYLCASSFRGDPNQPQHFGDGTRLSIL.

This clonotype was counted a few times. The rearrangement uses TRBV30 and TRBJ2-3; no clear D. CDR1 and CDR2 from the germline V gene are GTSNPN and SVGIG (reference sequence). The CDR3 extends over 16 amino acids. Trimming took off 2 bases at V and 2 bases at J, with 17 bases between the two ends. The CDR3 region has the DNA TGTGCCTGGAGTCGAGGAATCGGTGGTAACACAGATACGCAGTATTTT. It encodes CAWSRGIGGNTDTQYF.

The J gene is TRBJ2-3, the V gene TRBV7-2; D is possibly TRBD1 (6 bases). The CDR3 spans 15 residues. The germline gives CDR1 SGHTA, CDR2 FQGNSA. Deletions cut 5 bases from V and 5 bases from J, with 17 bases between. This chain's CDR3 is CASSPDTGTIDTQYF. In DNA form, the CDR3 reads TGTGCCAGCAGCCCCGATACAGGGACAATAGATACGCAGTATTTT.

V is TRBV6-1 and J is TRBJ2-7, with TRBD1 identical over 7 bases. Germline CDR1 is MNHNS and CDR2 is SASEGT. This CDR3 spans 15 amino acids. After removal of 6 bases from V and 2 bases from J, the junction contained 10 bases not matched to a gene. This chain's CDR3 is CASSRTYGTAYEQYF. DNA of the CDR3: TGTGCCAGCAGCCGAACGTACGGGACAGCCTACGAGCAGTACTTC.

The gene calls are TRBV12-3 or TRBV12-4 and TRBJ2-1; 8 positions agree with TRBD2. This CDR3 is built from 14 residues. V shed 3 bases and J 5 bases; nucleotides not matched to a gene: 3. CDR3 sequence: CASSFVAGHNEQFF. DNA of the CDR3: TGTGCCAGCAGTTTCGTAGCGGGGCACAATGAGCAGTTCTTC.

The V and J genes are TRBV5-1 and TRBJ1-2; 7 bases are shared with TRBD1. V shed 6 bases and J 4 bases; nucleotides not matched to a gene: 12. CDR3 size: 15 residues. Germline CDR1 reads SGHRS; CDR2 reads YFSETQ. DNA for the CDR3: TGCGCCAGCACACCAGGGGGTACTCGCTTCTATGGCTACACCTTC. Encoded protein: CASTPGGTRFYGYTF.

This clonotype was counted a few times. The V call is TRBV5-1, the J call TRBJ1-1; a weak D match, TRBD1 (5 bases). V was clipped by 0 bases and J by 5 bases, with 20 bases between them. Germline V CDR1 and CDR2: SGHRS, YFSETQ. The CDR3 length is 17 residues. The CDR3 protein is CASSLAKTVDLWTEAFF. CDR3 DNA sequence: TGCGCCAGCAGCTTGGCGAAGACAGTAGACTTATGGACTGAAGCTTTCTTT.

In this sample, this clonotype turned up a few times. The chain employs TRBV20-1 and TRBJ2-1, with a weak D call TRBD1 (5 bases). This CDR3 region has 14 residues. Trimming removed 6 bases from V and 3 bases from J, with 15 bases in between. Germline CDR1 and CDR2: DFQATT and SNEGSKA (reference sequence). In nucleotides, the CDR3 is TGCAGTGCCCATAGCCCAGGGATCTACAATGAGCAGTTCTTC. Amino acids: CSAHSPGIYNEQFF.

This clonotype turned up a few times. The gene calls are TRBV5-5 and TRBJ2-3, with D possibly matching TRBD2 (6 bases). The ends were cut back, 2 bases at V and 6 bases at J, with 13 bases in the middle. This CDR3 region has 14 residues. Germline CDR1 and CDR2: SGHKS and YYEKEE (reference sequence). The CDR3 nucleotides read TGTGCCAGCAGCTTAGCGGGCCAGGAGGATACGCAGTATTTT. This codes for CASSLAGQEDTQYF. The complete variable domain, with remaining parts taken from reference TRBV5-5 and TRBJ2-3, reads DAGVTQSPTHLIKTRGQQVTLRCSPISGHKSVSWYQQVLGQGPQFIFQYYEKEERGRGNFPDRFSARQFPNYSSELNVNALLLGDSALYLCASSLAGQEDTQYFGPGTRLTVL.

There are a few counts of this clonotype. The DNA of the CDR3 is TGCGCCAGCAGCTTCGGACAGGGGGTACGAGATACGCAGTATTTT. It is translated as CASSFGQGVRDTQYF. This chain connects TRBV5-1 to TRBJ2-3; the match to TRBD1 covers 10 bases. Per the germline V gene, CDR1 is SGHRS and CDR2 is YFSETQ. This CDR3 region has 15 residues. Trimming took 2 bases from V and 5 from J; bases not matched to a gene: 5.

The V and J genes are TRBV5-1 and TRBJ2-1; D possibly uses TRBD1 or TRBD2 (5 bases each). With 5 bases removed from V and 0 bases from J, the gap between germline ends came to 9 bases. The CDR3 totals 14 residues. Germline V lookup: CDR1 SGHRS, CDR2 YFSETQ. CDR3 sequence: CASRGTISYNEQFF. DNA for the CDR3: TGCGCCAGCAGGGGGACGATCTCCTACAATGAGCAGTTCTTC.

This clonotype was observed a few times. V usage is TRBV7-2 and J usage is TRBJ2-5, with D tentatively TRBD1 (7 bases). Germline lookup yields CDR1 SGHTA and CDR2 FQGNSA. The ends were cut back, 1 base at V and 1 base at J, with 10 bases in the middle. CDR3 size: 15 residues. In nucleotides, the CDR3 is TGTGCCAGCAGCTTAGGCGGGACAGCCCAAGAGACCCAGTACTTC. Its protein product is CASSLGGTAQETQYF.

This clonotype has ten or more counts. The V gene is TRBV2, the J gene TRBJ1-1, with 10 bases lining up with TRBD1. The CDR3 is 13 residues long. In germline, CDR1 is SNHLY, CDR2 FYNNEI. V shed 1 base and J 10 bases; nucleotides not matched to a gene: 3. The CDR3: CASSEGQGAAAFF. The CDR3 coding sequence is TGTGCCAGCAGTGAAGGACAGGGGGCGGCAGCTTTCTTT.

The sample holds a few counts of this clonotype. The chain uses TRBV7-2 and TRBJ1-2, with D hard to call. Trimming took off 2 bases at V and 7 bases at J, with 11 bases between the two ends. CDR1 and CDR2 (germline): SGHTA, FQGNSA. This CDR3 has 13 amino acids. The CDR3 region has the DNA TGTGCCAGCAGCTTAACGGCAGAAGGTGGCTACACCTTC. This gives the protein CASSLTAEGGYTF.